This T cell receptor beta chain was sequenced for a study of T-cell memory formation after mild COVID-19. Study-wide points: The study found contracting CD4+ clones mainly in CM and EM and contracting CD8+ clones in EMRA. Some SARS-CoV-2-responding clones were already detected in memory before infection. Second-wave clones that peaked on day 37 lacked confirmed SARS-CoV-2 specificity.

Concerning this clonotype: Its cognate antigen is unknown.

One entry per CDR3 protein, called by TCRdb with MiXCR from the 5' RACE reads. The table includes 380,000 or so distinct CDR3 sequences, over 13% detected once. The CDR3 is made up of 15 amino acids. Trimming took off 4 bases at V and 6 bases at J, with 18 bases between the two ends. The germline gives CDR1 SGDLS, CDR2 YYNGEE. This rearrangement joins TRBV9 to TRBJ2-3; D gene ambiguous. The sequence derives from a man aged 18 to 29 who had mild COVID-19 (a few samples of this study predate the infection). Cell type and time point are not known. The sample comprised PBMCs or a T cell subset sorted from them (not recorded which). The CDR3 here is CASSPTPKALDTQYF. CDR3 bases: TGTGCCAGCAGCCCAACGCCAAAAGCGTTGGATACGCAGTATTTT.